The rows below give T cell receptor beta chains drawn from one sample of a study of shared clonotypes between healthy human individuals. The method was immunoSEQ multiplex PCR; TCRdb's version includes in-frame clones alone and lacks a portion of them. The sample lists over 1.5 million clones; about 98% were seen once. The sequenced material came from naive CD4+ T cells sorted from blood. Receptors were obtained from a man aged 25 to 40 in good health. Each CDR3 is given with its conserved first and last residue. A D gene is named only where the DNA matches it firmly. Not all rows give a size; the values are once, few, many and, for expanded clones, a class.

d_gene: .; j_gene: TRBJ2-1; abundance: .; v_gene: TRBV20-1; CDR3aa: CSAKETQFF; CDR3nt: TGCAGTGCTAAAGAGACCCAGTTCTTC
d_gene: TRBD2; j_gene: TRBJ2-1; abundance: .; v_gene: TRBV5-8; CDR3aa: CASSFSGRAYNEQFF; CDR3nt: TGTGCCAGCAGCTTTAGCGGGAGAGCGTACAATGAGCAGTTCTTC
d_gene: TRBD2; j_gene: TRBJ2-1; abundance: once; v_gene: TRBV28; CDR3aa: CASSPLLRREGNEQFF; CDR3nt: TGTGCCAGCAGCCCCCTTTTGCGGCGGGAGGGTAATGAGCAGTTCTTC
d_gene: .; j_gene: TRBJ2-3; abundance: .; v_gene: TRBV28; CDR3aa: CASSLPGPRDTQYF; CDR3nt: TGTGCCAGCAGTTTACCGGGCCCTAGAGATACGCAGTATTTT
d_gene: .; j_gene: TRBJ2-5; abundance: .; v_gene: TRBV5-1; CDR3aa: CASSSRAPQGETQYF; CDR3nt: TGCGCCAGCAGCTCGAGGGCCCCCCAGGGGGAGACCCAGTACTTC
d_gene: .; j_gene: TRBJ2-7; abundance: .; v_gene: TRBV25-1; CDR3aa: CASSSPDPRDEQYF; CDR3nt: TGTGCCAGCAGTAGCCCTGACCCCCGAGACGAGCAGTACTTC
d_gene: .; j_gene: TRBJ1-3; abundance: .; v_gene: TRBV7-5; CDR3aa: CVRSLEGVDRIGNTIYF; CDR3nt: TGTGTCAGAAGCTTAGAGGGAGTGGACAGAATAGGAAACACCATATATTTT
d_gene: TRBD1; j_gene: TRBJ2-7; abundance: .; v_gene: TRBV5-1; CDR3aa: CASSSTGVGDEQYF; CDR3nt: TGCGCCAGCAGCTCAACAGGGGTCGGCGACGAGCAGTACTTC
d_gene: TRBD1; j_gene: TRBJ1-5; abundance: .; v_gene: TRBV30; CDR3aa: CAWEDRGRLPRQPQHF; CDR3nt: TGTGCCTGGGAGGACAGGGGGCGGCTACCCCGGCAGCCCCAGCATTTT
d_gene: .; j_gene: TRBJ1-4; abundance: .; v_gene: TRBV5-8; CDR3aa: CASSLGHRQSNEKLFF; CDR3nt: TGTGCCAGCAGCTTGGGGCATAGACAGTCAAATGAAAAACTGTTTTTT
d_gene: .; j_gene: TRBJ1-3; abundance: .; v_gene: TRBV7-9; CDR3aa: CASSNILRGNTIYF; CDR3nt: TGTGCCAGCAGCAATATATTGAGAGGAAACACCATATATTTT
d_gene: .; j_gene: TRBJ1-5; abundance: .; v_gene: TRBV5-5; CDR3aa: CASSLGRDQPQHF; CDR3nt: TGTGCCAGCAGCTTGGGCCGAGATCAGCCCCAGCATTTT
d_gene: .; j_gene: TRBJ2-1; abundance: .; v_gene: TRBV5-4; CDR3aa: CASSLPKRANNEQFF; CDR3nt: TGTGCCAGCAGCTTGCCTAAGCGGGCCAACAATGAGCAGTTCTTC
d_gene: TRBD1; j_gene: TRBJ1-2; abundance: few; v_gene: TRBV2; CDR3aa: CASDREIYGYTF; CDR3nt: TGTGCCAGCGACAGGGAGATCTATGGCTACACCTTC
d_gene: .; j_gene: TRBJ2-7; abundance: .; v_gene: TRBV5-1; CDR3aa: CASSPRRRPSYEQYF; CDR3nt: TGCGCCAGCAGCCCCCGGCGGAGACCATCCTACGAGCAGTACTTC
d_gene: .; j_gene: TRBJ2-1; abundance: .; v_gene: TRBV21-1; CDR3aa: CASSATVRGASSYNEQFF; CDR3nt: TGTGCCAGCAGCGCGACAGTCCGGGGCGCTAGCTCCTACAATGAGCAGTTCTTC
d_gene: .; j_gene: TRBJ1-2; abundance: .; v_gene: TRBV28; CDR3aa: CASSLGGNYGYTF; CDR3nt: TGTGCCAGCAGTTTAGGAGGGAACTATGGCTACACCTTC
d_gene: TRBD1; j_gene: TRBJ1-2; abundance: .; v_gene: TRBV29-1; CDR3aa: CSVGKGQLDGYTF; CDR3nt: TGCAGCGTTGGGAAGGGACAGTTGGACGGCTACACCTTC
d_gene: .; j_gene: TRBJ2-1; abundance: .; v_gene: TRBV18; CDR3aa: CASSKAGPSYNEQFF; CDR3nt: TGTGCCAGTTCTAAAGCGGGTCCTTCGTACAATGAGCAGTTCTTC
d_gene: TRBD2; j_gene: TRBJ2-7; abundance: .; v_gene: TRBV7-8; CDR3aa: CASSLGAGGTIAYEQYF; CDR3nt: TGTGCCAGCAGCTTAGGAGCGGGAGGGACGATCGCCTACGAGCAGTACTTC
d_gene: .; j_gene: TRBJ1-3; abundance: once; v_gene: TRBV7-9; CDR3aa: CAQGNSGGLSSGNTIYF; CDR3nt: TGTGCCCAGGGGAATAGCGGAGGTTTAAGCTCTGGAAACACCATATATTTT
d_gene: .; j_gene: TRBJ2-1; abundance: .; v_gene: TRBV9; CDR3aa: CASSTGTLAYNEQFF; CDR3nt: TGTGCCAGCAGCACCGGGACCCTTGCATACAATGAGCAGTTCTTC
d_gene: .; j_gene: TRBJ2-3; abundance: .; v_gene: TRBV2; CDR3aa: CASKTLSDTQYF; CDR3nt: TGTGCCAGCAAAACCTTATCAGATACGCAGTATTTT
d_gene: TRBD1; j_gene: TRBJ2-7; abundance: .; v_gene: TRBV5-1; CDR3aa: CASSAGRQGWNTYEQYF; CDR3nt: TGCGCCAGCAGCGCGGGCCGACAGGGCTGGAATACCTACGAGCAGTACTTC
d_gene: .; j_gene: TRBJ1-1; abundance: .; v_gene: TRBV15; CDR3aa: CATTSPGLRSEAFF; CDR3nt: TGTGCCACCACCAGCCCGGGACTACGGAGTGAAGCTTTCTTT
d_gene: TRBD2; j_gene: TRBJ2-7; abundance: .; v_gene: TRBV7-3; CDR3aa: CASSPQAGVGYEQYF; CDR3nt: TGTGCCAGCAGCCCCCAAGCGGGAGTAGGTTACGAGCAGTACTTC
d_gene: .; j_gene: TRBJ1-1; abundance: .; v_gene: TRBV28; CDR3aa: CASSLASTEAFF; CDR3nt: TGTGCCAGCAGCCTCGCCTCCACTGAAGCTTTCTTT
d_gene: TRBD2; j_gene: TRBJ2-7; abundance: .; v_gene: TRBV29-1; CDR3aa: CSVVRGARDEQYF; CDR3nt: TGCAGCGTTGTGCGGGGGGCGCGCGACGAGCAGTACTTC
d_gene: TRBD2; j_gene: TRBJ2-1; abundance: once; v_gene: TRBV7-9; CDR3aa: CATAGTSGRVNEQFF; CDR3nt: TGTGCCACCGCCGGGACTAGCGGGAGGGTGAATGAGCAGTTCTTC
d_gene: .; j_gene: TRBJ1-5; abundance: .; v_gene: TRBV28; CDR3aa: CASSFSSRGSGQPQHF; CDR3nt: TGTGCCAGCAGTTTCTCGAGTCGCGGATCGGGCCAGCCCCAGCATTTT
d_gene: .; j_gene: TRBJ1-2; abundance: .; v_gene: TRBV11-3; CDR3aa: CASSFHAPRVQKIIFYGYTF; CDR3nt: TGTGCCAGCAGCTTCCATGCCCCCCGTGTTCAAAAGATAATTTTCTATGGCTACACCTTC
d_gene: TRBD2; j_gene: TRBJ2-5; abundance: .; v_gene: TRBV11-2; CDR3aa: CASSRTSGQETQYF; CDR3nt: TGTGCCAGCAGCCGGACTAGCGGCCAAGAGACCCAGTACTTC
d_gene: .; j_gene: TRBJ2-5; abundance: .; v_gene: TRBV29-1; CDR3aa: CSASVVGETQYF; CDR3nt: TGCAGCGCAAGCGTCGTCGGAGAGACCCAGTACTTC
d_gene: .; j_gene: TRBJ2-7; abundance: .; v_gene: TRBV5-1; CDR3aa: CASSLASYEQYF; CDR3nt: TGCGCCAGCAGCTTGGCCTCCTACGAGCAGTACTTC
d_gene: TRBD1; j_gene: TRBJ2-7; abundance: .; v_gene: TRBV14; CDR3aa: CASSPERDRGHAVQYF; CDR3nt: TGTGCCAGCAGCCCCGAGAGGGACAGGGGTCATGCAGTGCAGTACTTC
d_gene: TRBD1; j_gene: TRBJ1-5; abundance: .; v_gene: TRBV28; CDR3aa: CASSPGQWNSNQPQHF; CDR3nt: TGTGCCAGCAGCCCGGGACAGTGGAATAGCAATCAGCCCCAGCATTTT
d_gene: .; j_gene: TRBJ2-1; abundance: .; v_gene: TRBV5-1; CDR3aa: CASSLVPNNEQFF; CDR3nt: TGCGCCAGCAGCTTGGTGCCCAACAATGAGCAGTTCTTC
d_gene: .; j_gene: TRBJ1-1; abundance: once; v_gene: TRBV6-1; CDR3aa: CASKFVDLNTEAFF; CDR3nt: TGTGCCAGCAAATTCGTGGATCTGAACACTGAAGCTTTCTTT
d_gene: .; j_gene: TRBJ2-7; abundance: .; v_gene: TRBV11-2; CDR3aa: CASSLDRYEQYF; CDR3nt: TGTGCCAGCAGCTTAGATAGGTACGAGCAGTACTTC
d_gene: .; j_gene: TRBJ2-5; abundance: .; v_gene: TRBV5-5; CDR3aa: CASSVTSLQETQYF; CDR3nt: TGTGCCAGCAGCGTCACAAGTCTCCAAGAGACCCAGTACTTC
d_gene: .; j_gene: TRBJ2-2; abundance: .; v_gene: TRBV5-1; CDR3aa: CASSLGGGGGFTGELFF; CDR3nt: TGCGCCAGCAGCTTGGGAGGTGGAGGGGGCTTCACCGGGGAGCTGTTTTTT
d_gene: .; j_gene: TRBJ2-7; abundance: .; v_gene: TRBV2; CDR3aa: CASSEGIGSYEQYF; CDR3nt: TGTGCCAGCAGTGAAGGGATTGGTTCCTACGAGCAGTACTTC